The clone carrying this TCR beta chain was picked up a small number of times. What it binds is unknown. The data are from a study of human T cells and chemical hapten exposure. Study-wide results and limits: With patch test score, the counts of PT1 expanded TCRs showed a positive correlation.

Regarding time point: patch test 2, 6 weeks after DPC sensitization. Treatment defined: therapeutic diphenylcyclopropenone sensitization with weekly scalp DPC. Individual cDNA molecules had unique molecular identifiers attached to them by the library. TCRdb re-derived calls from the RACE reads in MiXCR, one entry per CDR3 protein. The sample carries a few hundred thousand distinct CDR3 sequences, just under 6.5% recorded once. CDR3 length: 15 residues. The V gene lost 0 bases and the J gene lost 7 bases, with 12 bases spanning the gap. Germline assignment: CDR1 LGHNA and CDR2 YSLEER. This receptor was identified in a woman under 30 with alopecia areata. Some clones in this sample may be carry-over from other donors' samples. V and J are TRBV4-3 and TRBJ2-2; D tentatively reads TRBD1 or TRBD2 (6 bases each). Here the sequenced sample was whole blood, taken in connection with sensitization to the hapten diphenylcyclopropenone (DPC). Here the CDR3 reads CASSQDPGGLGELFF. The CDR3 DNA reads as TGCGCCAGCAGCCAAGATCCTGGGGGGCTCGGGGAGCTGTTTTTT.